This entry concerns a single TCR beta chain. This specimen belongs to a study of T cells in Graves' hyperthyroidism and ophthalmopathy. With 6 bases removed from V and 4 bases from J, the gap between germline ends came to 15 bases. This CDR3 is built from 14 residues. TCR beta CDR3 regions were amplified from RNA transcripts. During a first-round RT-PCR of the TCR CDR3, the HTBI primer set was used. TCRdb itself ran the multiplex PCR reads through MiXCR, one entry per CDR3 protein. Among over 450,000 distinct CDR3 sequences listed, around 14% were seen once. The sequenced sample consisted of blood. The chain joins TRBV12-3 or TRBV12-4 to TRBJ2-5; possibly TRBD2 for D (7 bases). The receptor was isolated from a woman younger than 30 with Graves' hyperthyroidism. Here the CDR3 reads CASRLNREGETQYF. The CDR3 DNA sequence: TGTGCCAGCAGGCTAAACAGGGAGGGAGAGACCCAGTACTTC.